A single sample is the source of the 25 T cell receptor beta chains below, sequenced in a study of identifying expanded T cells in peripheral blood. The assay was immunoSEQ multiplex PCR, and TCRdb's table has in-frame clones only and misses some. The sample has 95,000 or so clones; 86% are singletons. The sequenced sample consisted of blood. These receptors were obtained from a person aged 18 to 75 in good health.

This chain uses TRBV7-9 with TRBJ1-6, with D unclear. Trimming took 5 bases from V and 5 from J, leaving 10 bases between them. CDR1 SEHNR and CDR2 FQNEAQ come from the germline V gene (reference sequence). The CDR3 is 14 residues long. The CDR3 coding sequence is TGTGCCAGCAGCCCAGCGGCGAATAATTCACCCCTCCACTTT. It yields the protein CASSPAANNSPLHF.

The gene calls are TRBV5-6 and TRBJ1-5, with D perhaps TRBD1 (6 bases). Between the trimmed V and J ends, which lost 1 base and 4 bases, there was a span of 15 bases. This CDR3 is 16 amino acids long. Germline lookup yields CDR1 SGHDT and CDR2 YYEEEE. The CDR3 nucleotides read TGTGCCAGCAGCTTGCAAACTCACAGGGCGAATCAGCCCCAGCATTTT. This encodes CASSLQTHRANQPQHF.

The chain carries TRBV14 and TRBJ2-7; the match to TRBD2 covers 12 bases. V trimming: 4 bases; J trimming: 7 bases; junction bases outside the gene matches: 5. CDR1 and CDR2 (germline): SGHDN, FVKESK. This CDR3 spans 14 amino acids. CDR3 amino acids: CASSPRLAGAEQYF. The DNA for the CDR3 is TGTGCCAGCAGCCCACGACTAGCGGGGGCAGAGCAGTACTTC.

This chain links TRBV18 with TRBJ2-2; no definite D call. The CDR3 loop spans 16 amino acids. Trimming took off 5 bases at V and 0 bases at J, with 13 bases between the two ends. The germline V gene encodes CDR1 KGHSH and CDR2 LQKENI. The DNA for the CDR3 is TGTGCCAGCTCAACGTCCCGGGCCGCGAACACCGGGGAGCTGTTTTTT. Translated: CASSTSRAANTGELFF.

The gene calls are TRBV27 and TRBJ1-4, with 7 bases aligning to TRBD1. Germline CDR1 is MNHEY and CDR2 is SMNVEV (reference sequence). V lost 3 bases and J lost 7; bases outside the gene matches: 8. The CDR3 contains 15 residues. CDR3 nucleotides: TGTGCCAGCAGTTTGTTTGACAGGGCTTCTGAAAAACTGTTTTTT. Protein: CASSLFDRASEKLFF.

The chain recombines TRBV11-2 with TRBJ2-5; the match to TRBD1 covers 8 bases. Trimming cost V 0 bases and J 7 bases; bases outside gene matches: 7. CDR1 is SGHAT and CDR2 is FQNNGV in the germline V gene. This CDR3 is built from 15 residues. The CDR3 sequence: CASSLDTGTGGTQYF. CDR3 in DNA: TGTGCCAGCAGCTTAGATACCGGGACAGGAGGGACCCAGTACTTC.

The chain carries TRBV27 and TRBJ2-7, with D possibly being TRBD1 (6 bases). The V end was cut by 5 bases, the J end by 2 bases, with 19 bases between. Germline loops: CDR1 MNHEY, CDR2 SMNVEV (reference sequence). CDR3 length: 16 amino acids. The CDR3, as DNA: TGTGCCAGCAGTACCATAACAGGGAGAGGGGCCTACGAGCAGTACTTC. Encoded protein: CASSTITGRGAYEQYF.

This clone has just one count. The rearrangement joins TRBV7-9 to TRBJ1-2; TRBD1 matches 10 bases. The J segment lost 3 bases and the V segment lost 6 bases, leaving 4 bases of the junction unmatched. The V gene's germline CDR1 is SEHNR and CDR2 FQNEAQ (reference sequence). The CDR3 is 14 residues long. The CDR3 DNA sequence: TGTGCCAGCAGGACAGGGGGCATCGACTATGGCTACACCTTC. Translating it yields CASRTGGIDYGYTF.

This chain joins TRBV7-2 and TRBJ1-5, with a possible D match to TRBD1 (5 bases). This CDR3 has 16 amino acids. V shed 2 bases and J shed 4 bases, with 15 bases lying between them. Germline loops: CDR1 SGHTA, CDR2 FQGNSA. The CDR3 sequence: CASSLQWGVPNQPQHF. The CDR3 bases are TGTGCCAGCAGCTTACAGTGGGGGGTCCCTAATCAGCCCCAGCATTTT.

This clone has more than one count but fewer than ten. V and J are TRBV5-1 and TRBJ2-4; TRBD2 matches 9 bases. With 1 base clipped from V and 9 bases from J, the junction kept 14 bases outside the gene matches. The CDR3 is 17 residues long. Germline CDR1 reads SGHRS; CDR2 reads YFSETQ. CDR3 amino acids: CASSLLPTGTSNGIQYF. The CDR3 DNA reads TGCGCCAGCAGCTTGCTCCCAACCGGGACTAGCAATGGCATTCAGTACTTC.

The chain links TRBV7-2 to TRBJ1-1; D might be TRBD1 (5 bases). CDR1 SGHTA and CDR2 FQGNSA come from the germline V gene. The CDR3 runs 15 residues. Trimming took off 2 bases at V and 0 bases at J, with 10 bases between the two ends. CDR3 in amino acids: CASSLYAGLNTEAFF. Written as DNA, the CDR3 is TGTGCCAGCAGCTTATACGCAGGGTTGAACACTGAAGCTTTCTTT.

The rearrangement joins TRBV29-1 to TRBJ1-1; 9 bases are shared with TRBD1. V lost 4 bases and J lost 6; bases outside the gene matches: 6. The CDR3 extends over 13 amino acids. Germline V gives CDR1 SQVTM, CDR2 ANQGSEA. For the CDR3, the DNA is TGCAGCGTTGCCGGGACAGGGACCCCTGAAGCTTTCTTT. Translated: CSVAGTGTPEAFF. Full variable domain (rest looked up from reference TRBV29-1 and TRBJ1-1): SAVISQKPSRDICQRGTSLTIQCQVDSQVTMMFWYRQQPGQSLTLIATANQGSEATYESGFVIDKFPISRPNLTFSTLTVSNMSPEDSSIYLCSVAGTGTPEAFFGQGTRLTVV.

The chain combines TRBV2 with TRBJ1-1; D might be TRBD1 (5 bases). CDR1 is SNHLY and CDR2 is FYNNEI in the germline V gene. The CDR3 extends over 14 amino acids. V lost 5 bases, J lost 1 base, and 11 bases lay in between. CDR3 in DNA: TGTGCCAGCAGTTCGCGGGGGACGAACACTGAAGCTTTCTTT. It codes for CASSSRGTNTEAFF.

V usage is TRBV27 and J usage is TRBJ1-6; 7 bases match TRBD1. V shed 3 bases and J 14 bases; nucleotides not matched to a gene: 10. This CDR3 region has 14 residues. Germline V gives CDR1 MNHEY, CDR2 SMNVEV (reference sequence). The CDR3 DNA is TGTGCCAGCAGTTTCGGGCAGGGGGACCTGACCCTCCACTTT. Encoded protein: CASSFGQGDLTLHF.

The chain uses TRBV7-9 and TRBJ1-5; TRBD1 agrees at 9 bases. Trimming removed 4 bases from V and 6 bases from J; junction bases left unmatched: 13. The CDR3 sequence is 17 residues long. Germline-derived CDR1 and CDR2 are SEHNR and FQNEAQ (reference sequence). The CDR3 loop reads CASSSGTGLFVRQPQHF. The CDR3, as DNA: TGTGCCAGCAGCTCCGGGACAGGGTTATTCGTTCGTCAGCCCCAGCATTTT. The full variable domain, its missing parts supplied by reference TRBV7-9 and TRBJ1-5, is DTGVSQNPRHKITKRGQNVTFRCDPISEHNRLYWYRQTLGQGPEFLTYFQNEAQLEKSRLLSDRFSAERPKGSFSTLEIQRTEQGDSAMYLCASSSGTGLFVRQPQHFGDGTRLSIL.

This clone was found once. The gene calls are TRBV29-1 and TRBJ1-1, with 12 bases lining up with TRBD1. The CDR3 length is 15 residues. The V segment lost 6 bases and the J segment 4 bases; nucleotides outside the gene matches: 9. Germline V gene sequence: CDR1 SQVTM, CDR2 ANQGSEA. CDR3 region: CSVGPGTGGFTEAFF. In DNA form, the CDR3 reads TGCAGCGTCGGACCAGGGACAGGGGGCTTCACTGAAGCTTTCTTT.

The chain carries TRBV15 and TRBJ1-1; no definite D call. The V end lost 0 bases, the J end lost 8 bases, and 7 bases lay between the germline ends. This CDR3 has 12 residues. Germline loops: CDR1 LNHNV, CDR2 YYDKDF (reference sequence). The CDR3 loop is CATSRDGEEAFF. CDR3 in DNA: TGTGCCACCAGCAGAGATGGCGAGGAAGCTTTCTTT.

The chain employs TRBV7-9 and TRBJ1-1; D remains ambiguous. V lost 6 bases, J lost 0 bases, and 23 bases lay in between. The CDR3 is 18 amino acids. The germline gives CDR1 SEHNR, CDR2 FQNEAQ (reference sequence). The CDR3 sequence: CASRPIAGGELMNTEAFF. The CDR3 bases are TGTGCCAGCAGACCGATTGCCGGCGGGGAACTTATGAACACTGAAGCTTTCTTT.

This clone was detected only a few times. CDR3 protein: CASSPLSGGVFNEQFF. The CDR3 DNA follows: TGTGCCAGCAGCCCTCTCTCCGGGGGGGTATTCAATGAGCAGTTCTTC. The chain combines TRBV7-2 with TRBJ2-1; 8 bases are shared with TRBD2. CDR3 length: 16 residues. Germline assignment: CDR1 SGHTA and CDR2 FQGNSA. The J segment lost 6 bases and the V segment lost 5 bases, leaving 12 bases of the junction unmatched.

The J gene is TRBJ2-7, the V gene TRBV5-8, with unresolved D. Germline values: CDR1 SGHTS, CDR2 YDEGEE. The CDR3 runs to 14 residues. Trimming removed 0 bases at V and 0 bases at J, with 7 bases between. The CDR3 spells CASSLEGNSYEQYF. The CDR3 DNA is TGTGCCAGCAGCTTGGAAGGGAACTCCTACGAGCAGTACTTC.

For the CDR3, the DNA is TGCGCCAGCAGCTTACCCAATGTTAGGTATGGCTACACCTTC. It translates to CASSLPNVRYGYTF. The chain joins TRBV5-1 to TRBJ1-2, with D unresolved. Deletions cut 2 bases from V and 5 bases from J, with 13 bases between. The CDR3 is 14 amino acids. Germline CDR1 reads SGHRS; CDR2 reads YFSETQ.

In nucleotides, the CDR3 is TGCGCCAGCAGCTTGGCAGGGGTCTCCCTTGTGAATACGCAGTATTTT. This translates into CASSLAGVSLVNTQYF. The genes are TRBV5-1 and TRBJ2-3; D is perhaps TRBD1 (6 bases). Germline assignment: CDR1 SGHRS and CDR2 YFSETQ. V lost 0 bases and J lost 7, with 18 bases in between. The CDR3 loop spans 16 amino acids. Looking up the rest from reference TRBV5-1 and TRBJ2-3 gives the full variable domain: KAGVTQTPRYLIKTRGQQVTLSCSPISGHRSVSWYQQTPGQGLQFLFEYFSETQRNKGNFPGRFSGRQFSNSRSEMNVSTLELGDSALYLCASSLAGVSLVNTQYFGPGTRLTVL.

The DNA of the CDR3 is TGTGCCAGCAGTCTAGCGTCCTCCTACGAGCAGTACTTC. Protein sequence: CASSLASSYEQYF. The chain recombines TRBV7-2 with TRBJ2-7; a weak D match, TRBD2 (6 bases). Trimming took off 6 bases at V and 0 bases at J, with 9 bases between the two ends. The CDR3 has 13 residues. Germline CDR1 is SGHTA and CDR2 is FQGNSA.

The CDR3 sequence: CASSESTGEYF. The CDR3 region has the DNA TGTGCCAGCAGTGAATCGACAGGGGAGTACTTC. The chain joins TRBV25-1 to TRBJ2-7, with TRBD1 matching 8 bases. CDR3 length: 11 residues. The germline CDR1 and CDR2 sequences are MGHDK and SYGVNS. Losses at the gene ends were 1 base for V and 11 bases for J; bases not matched to a gene: 1.

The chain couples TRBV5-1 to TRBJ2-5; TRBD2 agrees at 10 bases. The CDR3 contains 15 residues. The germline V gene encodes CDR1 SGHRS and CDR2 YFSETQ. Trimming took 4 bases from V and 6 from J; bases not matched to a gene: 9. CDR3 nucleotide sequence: TGCGCCAGCAGCCCACCTGGTAGCGGGGGGCAGACCCAGTACTTC. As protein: CASSPPGSGGQTQYF.